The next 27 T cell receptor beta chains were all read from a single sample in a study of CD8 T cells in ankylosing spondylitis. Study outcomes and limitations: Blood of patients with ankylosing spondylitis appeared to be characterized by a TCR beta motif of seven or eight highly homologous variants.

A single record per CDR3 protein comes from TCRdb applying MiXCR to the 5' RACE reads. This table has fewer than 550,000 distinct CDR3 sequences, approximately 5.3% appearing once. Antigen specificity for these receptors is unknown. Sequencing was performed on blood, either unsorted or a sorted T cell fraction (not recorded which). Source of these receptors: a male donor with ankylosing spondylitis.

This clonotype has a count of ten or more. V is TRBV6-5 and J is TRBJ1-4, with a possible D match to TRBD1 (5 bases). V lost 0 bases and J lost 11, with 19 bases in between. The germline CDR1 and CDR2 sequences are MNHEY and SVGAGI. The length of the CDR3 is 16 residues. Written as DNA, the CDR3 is TGTGCCAGCAGTTACTCTCTCGGGGGGACTACAAGCAAACTGTTTTTT. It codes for CASSYSLGGTTSKLFF.

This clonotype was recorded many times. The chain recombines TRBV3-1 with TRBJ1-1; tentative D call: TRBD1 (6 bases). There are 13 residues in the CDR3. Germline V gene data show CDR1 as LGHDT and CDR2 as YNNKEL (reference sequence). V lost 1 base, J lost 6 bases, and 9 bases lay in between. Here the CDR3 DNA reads TGTGCCAGCAGCCAAGTCGGGGGCCCTGAAGCTTTCTTT. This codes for CASSQVGGPEAFF.

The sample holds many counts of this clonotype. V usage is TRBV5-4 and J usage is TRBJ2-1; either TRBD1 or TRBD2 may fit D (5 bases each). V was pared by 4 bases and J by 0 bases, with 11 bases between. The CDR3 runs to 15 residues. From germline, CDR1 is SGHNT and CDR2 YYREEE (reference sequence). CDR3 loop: CASSTGGFSYNEQFF. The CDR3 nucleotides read TGTGCCAGCAGCACAGGAGGATTCTCCTACAATGAGCAGTTCTTC. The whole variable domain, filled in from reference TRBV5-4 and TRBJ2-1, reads ETGVTQSPTHLIKTRGQQVTLRCSSQSGHNTVSWYQQALGQGPQFIFQYYREEENGRGNFPPRFSGLQFPNYSSELNVNALELDDSALYLCASSTGGFSYNEQFFGPGTRLTVL.

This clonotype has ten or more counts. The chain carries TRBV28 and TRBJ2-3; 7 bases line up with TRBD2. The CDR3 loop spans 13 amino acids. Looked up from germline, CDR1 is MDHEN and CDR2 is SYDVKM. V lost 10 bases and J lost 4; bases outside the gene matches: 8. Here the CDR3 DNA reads TGTGCCACCCGCGGGAGTATGTCAGATACGCAGTATTTT. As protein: CATRGSMSDTQYF.

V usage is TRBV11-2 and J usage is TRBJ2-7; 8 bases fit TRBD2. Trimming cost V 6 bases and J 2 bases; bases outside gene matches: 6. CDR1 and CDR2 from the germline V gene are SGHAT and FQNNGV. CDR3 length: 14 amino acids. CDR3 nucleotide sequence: TGTGCCAGCAGTAATAGCGGGGAGCCCTACGAGCAGTACTTC. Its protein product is CASSNSGEPYEQYF.

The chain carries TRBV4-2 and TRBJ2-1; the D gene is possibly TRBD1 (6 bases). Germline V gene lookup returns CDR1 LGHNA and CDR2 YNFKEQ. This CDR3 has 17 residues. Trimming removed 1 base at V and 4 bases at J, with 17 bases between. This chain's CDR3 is CASSQGAGAALYNEQFF. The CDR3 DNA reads TGTGCCAGCAGCCAAGGGGCAGGGGCCGCTCTGTACAATGAGCAGTTCTTC.

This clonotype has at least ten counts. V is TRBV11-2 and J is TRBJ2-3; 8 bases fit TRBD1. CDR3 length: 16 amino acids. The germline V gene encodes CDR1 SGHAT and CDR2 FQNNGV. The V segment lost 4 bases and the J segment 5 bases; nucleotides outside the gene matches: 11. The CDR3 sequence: CASSWGQALPIDTQYF. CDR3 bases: TGTGCCAGCAGCTGGGGACAGGCTCTACCTATAGATACGCAGTATTTT.

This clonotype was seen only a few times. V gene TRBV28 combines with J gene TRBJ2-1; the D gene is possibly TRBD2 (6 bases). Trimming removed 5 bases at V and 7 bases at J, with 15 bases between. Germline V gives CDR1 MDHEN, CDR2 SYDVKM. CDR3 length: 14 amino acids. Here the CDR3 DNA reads TGTGCCAGCAGTCCCCGCGGAGGGATGAATGAGCAGTTCTTC. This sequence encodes CASSPRGGMNEQFF.

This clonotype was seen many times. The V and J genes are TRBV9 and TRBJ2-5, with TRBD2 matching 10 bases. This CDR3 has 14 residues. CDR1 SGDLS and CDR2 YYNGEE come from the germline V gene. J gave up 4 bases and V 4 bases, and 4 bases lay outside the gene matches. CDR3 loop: CASSPIAGGETQYF. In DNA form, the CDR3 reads TGTGCCAGCAGCCCTATAGCGGGGGGAGAGACCCAGTACTTC.

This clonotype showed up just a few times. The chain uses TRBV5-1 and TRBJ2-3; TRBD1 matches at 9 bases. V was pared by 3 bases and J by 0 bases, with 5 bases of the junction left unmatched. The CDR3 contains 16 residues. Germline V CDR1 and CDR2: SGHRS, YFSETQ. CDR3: CASSSPGQGSTDTQYF. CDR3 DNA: TGCGCCAGCAGCTCGCCGGGACAGGGAAGCACAGATACGCAGTATTTT. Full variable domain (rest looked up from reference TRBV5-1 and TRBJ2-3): KAGVTQTPRYLIKTRGQQVTLSCSPISGHRSVSWYQQTPGQGLQFLFEYFSETQRNKGNFPGRFSGRQFSNSRSEMNVSTLELGDSALYLCASSSPGQGSTDTQYFGPGTRLTVL.

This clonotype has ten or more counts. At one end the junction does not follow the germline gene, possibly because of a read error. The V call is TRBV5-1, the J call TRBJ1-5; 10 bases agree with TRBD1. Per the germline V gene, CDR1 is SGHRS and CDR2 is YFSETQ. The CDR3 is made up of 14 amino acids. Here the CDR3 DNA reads TGTGCCAGCAGCCCCGGGACAGGGGATCAGCCCCAGCATTTT. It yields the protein CASSPGTGDQPQHF. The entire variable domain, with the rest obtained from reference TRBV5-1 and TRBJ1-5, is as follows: KAGVTQTPRYLIKTRGQQVTLSCSPISGHRSVSWYQQTPGQGLQFLFEYFSETQRNKGNFPGRFSGRQFSNSRSEMNVSTLELGDSALYLCASSPGTGDQPQHFGDGTRLSIL.

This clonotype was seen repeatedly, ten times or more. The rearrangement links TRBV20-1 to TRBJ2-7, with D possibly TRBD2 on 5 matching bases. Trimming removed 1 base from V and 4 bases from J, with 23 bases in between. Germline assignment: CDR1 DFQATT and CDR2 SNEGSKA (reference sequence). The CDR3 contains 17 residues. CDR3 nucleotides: TGCAGTGCTAGAGTTTCTAAGCGAGGTAGCGCGACTTACGAGCAGTACTTC. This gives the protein CSARVSKRGSATYEQYF.

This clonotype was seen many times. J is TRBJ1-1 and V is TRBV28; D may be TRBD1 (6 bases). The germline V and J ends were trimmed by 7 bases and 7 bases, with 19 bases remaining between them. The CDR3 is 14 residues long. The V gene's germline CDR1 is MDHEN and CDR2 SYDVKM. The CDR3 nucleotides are TGTGCCAGCAATCCACCCGGGACAAAAATTGAAGCTTTCTTT. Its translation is CASNPPGTKIEAFF.

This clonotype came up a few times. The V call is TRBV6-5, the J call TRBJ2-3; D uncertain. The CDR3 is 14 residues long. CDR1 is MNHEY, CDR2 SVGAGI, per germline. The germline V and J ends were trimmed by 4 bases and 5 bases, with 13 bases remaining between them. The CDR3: CASSLGFPEDTQYF. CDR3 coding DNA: TGTGCCAGCAGTTTGGGATTCCCCGAAGATACGCAGTATTTT.

CDR3: CASSPHRAGGSKNIQYF. The DNA for the CDR3 is TGTGCCAGCAGCCCTCACCGGGCAGGGGGCTCCAAAAACATTCAGTACTTC. This chain links TRBV21-1 with TRBJ2-4; TRBD1, as called in the table, went unchecked against the DNA. TRBV21-1 is reported as a pseudogene. The CDR3 sequence is 17 residues long.

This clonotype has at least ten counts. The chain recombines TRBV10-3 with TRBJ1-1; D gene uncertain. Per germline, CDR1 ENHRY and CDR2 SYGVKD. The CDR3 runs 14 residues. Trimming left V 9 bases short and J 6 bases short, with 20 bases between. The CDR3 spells CAIRTGGRRAEAFF. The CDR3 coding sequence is TGTGCCATTAGGACGGGAGGAAGGAGGGCTGAAGCTTTCTTT.

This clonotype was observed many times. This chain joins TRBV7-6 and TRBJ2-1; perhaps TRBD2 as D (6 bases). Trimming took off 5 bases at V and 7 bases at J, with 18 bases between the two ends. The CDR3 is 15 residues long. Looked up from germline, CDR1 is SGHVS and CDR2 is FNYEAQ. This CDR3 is CASSESAGRINEQFF. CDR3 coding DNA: TGTGCCAGCAGCGAGTCGGCAGGGAGGATTAATGAGCAGTTCTTC.

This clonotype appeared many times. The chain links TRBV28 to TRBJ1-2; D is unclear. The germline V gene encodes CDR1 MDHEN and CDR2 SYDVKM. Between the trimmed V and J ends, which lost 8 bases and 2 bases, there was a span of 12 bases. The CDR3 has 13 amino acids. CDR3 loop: CASPVAVNYGYTF. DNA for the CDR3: TGTGCCAGCCCCGTGGCAGTAAACTATGGCTACACCTTC.

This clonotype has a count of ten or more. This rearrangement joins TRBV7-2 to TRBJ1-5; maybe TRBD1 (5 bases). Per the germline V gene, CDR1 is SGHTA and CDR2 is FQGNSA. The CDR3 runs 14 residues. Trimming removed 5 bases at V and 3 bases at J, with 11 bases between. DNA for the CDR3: TGTGCCAGCAGCAGGTGGGGGGTCAATCAGCCCCAGCATTTT. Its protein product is CASSRWGVNQPQHF.

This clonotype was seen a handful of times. CDR3 coding DNA: TGTGCCAGCAGCCAAGATCAGAAGAGATGGTCGCCCGTCAATGAGCAGTTCTTC. Residues: CASSQDQKRWSPVNEQFF. The gene calls are TRBV3-1 and TRBJ2-1; no reliable D call. This CDR3 is built from 18 residues. Germline V CDR1 and CDR2: LGHDT, YNNKEL (reference sequence). The V end was cut by 0 bases, the J end by 6 bases, with 21 bases between.

The chain's CDR3 is CASSWNGRPGELFF. The DNA for the CDR3 is TGTGCCAGCAGTTGGAACGGGAGGCCCGGGGAGCTGTTTTTT. This sequence joins TRBV27 and TRBJ2-2; TRBD2 aligns across 7 bases. Germline CDR1 and CDR2: MNHEY and SMNVEV (reference sequence). The CDR3 runs 14 residues. V was clipped by 4 bases and J by 6 bases; unmatched bases: 5.

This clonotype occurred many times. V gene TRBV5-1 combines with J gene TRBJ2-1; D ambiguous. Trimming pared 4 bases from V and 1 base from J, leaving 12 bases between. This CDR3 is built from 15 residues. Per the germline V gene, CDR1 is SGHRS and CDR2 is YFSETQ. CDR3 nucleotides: TGCGCCAGCAGCCCCGTCGTGGGGTCCTACAATGAGCAGTTCTTC. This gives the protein CASSPVVGSYNEQFF.

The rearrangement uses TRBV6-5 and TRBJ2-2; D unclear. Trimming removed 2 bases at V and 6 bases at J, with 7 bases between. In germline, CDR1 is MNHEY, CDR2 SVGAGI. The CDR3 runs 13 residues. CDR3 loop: CASSYGRPGELFF. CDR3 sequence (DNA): TGTGCCAGCAGTTACGGGCGGCCCGGGGAGCTGTTTTTT.

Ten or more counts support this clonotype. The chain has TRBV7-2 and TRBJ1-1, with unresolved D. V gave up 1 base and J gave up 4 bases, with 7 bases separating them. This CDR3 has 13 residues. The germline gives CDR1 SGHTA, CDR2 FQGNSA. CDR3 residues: CASSLGVSTEAFF. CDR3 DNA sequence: TGTGCCAGCAGCTTAGGAGTGAGCACTGAAGCTTTCTTT.

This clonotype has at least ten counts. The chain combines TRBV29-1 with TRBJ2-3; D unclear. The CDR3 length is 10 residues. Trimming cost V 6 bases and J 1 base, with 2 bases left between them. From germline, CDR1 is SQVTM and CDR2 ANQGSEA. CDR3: CSVRTDTQYF. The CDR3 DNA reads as TGCAGCGTCCGCACAGATACGCAGTATTTT.

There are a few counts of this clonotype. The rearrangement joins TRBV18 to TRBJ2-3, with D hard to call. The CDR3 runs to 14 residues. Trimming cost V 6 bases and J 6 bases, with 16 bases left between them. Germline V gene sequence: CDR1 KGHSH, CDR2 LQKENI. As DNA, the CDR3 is TGTGCCAGCTCCAACGGTGGGCCCCTGGATACGCAGTATTTT. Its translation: CASSNGGPLDTQYF.

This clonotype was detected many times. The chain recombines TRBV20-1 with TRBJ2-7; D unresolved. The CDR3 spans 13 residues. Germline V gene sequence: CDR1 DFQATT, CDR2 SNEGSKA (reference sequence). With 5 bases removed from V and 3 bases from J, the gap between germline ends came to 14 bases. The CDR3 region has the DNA TGCAGTGCTCCCCAAATCAGGAACTACGAGCAGTACTTC. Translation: CSAPQIRNYEQYF.